The sequence of this TCR beta chain was determined in a study of post-analysis software for immune sequencing data (dated by TCRdb to the mid-2010s). For context, the study as a whole: Disease courses on record covered relapsing-remitting, secondary progressive and progressive-relapsing multiple sclerosis, though some patients had no subtype annotation. The multiple sclerosis patient repertoires were compared with 11 previously published healthy control repertoires from donors aged about 6 to 25 years. A subset of samples was prepared in parallel using single-end sample barcoding, then pooled and co-amplified after Illumina adapter ligation.

About this clonotype: Its antigen is still unknown. No base-level quality is on record; no much larger clone is a single base apart.

To demonstrate the VDJtools post-analysis software, the study profiled TCR beta repertoires from the peripheral blood of about a dozen young patients with multiple sclerosis. The multiple sclerosis patients were children and adolescents ranging in age from 6 to 15 years. The library came from PCR. Sequenced using an Illumina HiSeq 2500. To reduce PCR and sequencing biases, unique molecular identifiers were built into the TCR beta cDNA libraries. Some 500,000 cDNA molecules were obtained for every 1 to 10 million input T cells, so each molecule roughly corresponded to one T cell. The same protocol used for the earlier healthy control dataset was applied to prepare and sequence the patient libraries. Samples belonging to the same batch were prepared together, multiplexed and sequenced on a shared HiSeq lane. Turning to the authors' computational methods: Raw barcoded reads were processed with MIGEC, and single-read molecular identifier groups were discarded before consensus assembly and CDR3 extraction. Clonotype tables were post-analysed with VDJtools, normalizing diversity by down-sampling all datasets to the smallest sample size. Repertoire overlap clustering matched CDR3 amino acid but not nucleotide sequences to correct batch-related cross-sample contamination. The public reads were reanalyzed by TCRdb: fastp trimming at Q25, MiXCR alignment, in-frame beta chains only. CDR3 protein sequences are deduplicated, and each keeps its most common genes and DNA. Here the V and J calls rest on TCRdb's processing, not on the authors' analysis. This sample gives 400,000 to 500,000 distinct CDR3 sequences in total; over 30% of them show up just once. The ten most abundant clones make up about 7.6% of the sample.

The research as a whole found: The multiple sclerosis patient group was slightly younger than the control group. Compared with controls, multiple sclerosis patients had significantly lower normalized Chao1 diversity, a finding suggesting substantial peripheral T-cell clonal expansion. When samples were clustered directly using the F measure, samples prepared in the same batch co-clustered strongly, which prompted a batch-effect correction.

Sequencing was done on a sample of blood. The sequence came from a girl aged 2 to 9 with multiple sclerosis.

The CDR3 protein: CASSPGQGSSYGYTF. The DNA sequence reads TGTGCCAGCTCACCGGGACAGGGAAGTAGCTATGGCTACACCTTC. The chain links TRBV18 with TRBJ1-2; 9 bases in the middle match TRBD1. The CDR3 starts with the cysteine, ends with the phenylalanine, and has 15 residues. Of the read, only the CDR3 DNA is kept; its 45 bases are in frame from base 1. CDR1 KGHSH and CDR2 LQKENI are derived from the germline V gene. V has 3 bases trimmed and J has 4 bases trimmed; junction bases matching no gene number 6.